The rows below give T cell receptor beta chains drawn from one sample of a study of T cells in tumors after PD-1 blockade. Repertoires were generated with immunoSEQ multiplex PCR, while TCRdb's copy carries only in-frame clones and drops some. The sample includes 14,000 or so clones, 80% to 85% of them seen just once. Source: PBMCs, taken after anti-PD-1 treatment. The receptor set was obtained from a human donor with basal cell carcinoma. Both conserved end residues are part of each CDR3. D genes are given only for firm matches. Clone size is given for some rows only: seen once, a few or many times, or a class if the clone is expanded.

TRBJ2-7 TRBD1 TRBV28 . TGTGCCAGCAGTTTATCCCGGGACAGAATTTCCTACGAGCAGTACTTC CASSLSRDRISYEQYF
TRBJ1-2 . TRBV19 . TGTGCCAGTAGTGGGGGCGTTGGGGGCCATCTATATGGCTACACCTTC CASSGGVGGHLYGYTF
TRBJ2-7 . TRBV18 . TGTGCCAGCTCACACGGACAGCCCCGGGAATACGAGCAGTACTTC CASSHGQPREYEQYF
TRBJ2-5 . TRBV5-4 . TGTGCCAGCAGCCGTCAAACGAGCAGGGGAGAGACCCAGTACTTC CASSRQTSRGETQYF
TRBJ1-1 . TRBV5-5 . TGTGCCAGCAGCGCTGTAGGAGCGGGATACACTGAAGCTTTCTTT CASSAVGAGYTEAFF
TRBJ1-6 . TRBV5-7 . TGTGCCAGCAGCCCCTCCGGCCATAATTCACCCCTCCACTTT CASSPSGHNSPLHF
TRBJ2-2 . TRBV27 . TGTGCCAGCAGTTTGACCAGGGGTCCCTCCAGGGGGGAGCTGTTTTTT CASSLTRGPSRGELFF
TRBJ2-7 . TRBV6-5 . TGTGCCAGCAGTTACTCGAGACAGGCCTACGAGCAGTACTTC CASSYSRQAYEQYF
TRBJ1-3 . TRBV4-2 . TGTGCCAGCAGCCAAGAAGTGAGATCTGGAAACACCATATATTTT CASSQEVRSGNTIYF
TRBJ1-1 . TRBV5-5 . TGTGCCAGCAGCTTGGACACTGAAGCTTTCTTT CASSLDTEAFF
TRBJ2-3 TRBD1 TRBV27 once TGTGCCAGCAGTCCCTCAATGACAGGGGTCTTTGGAGATACGCAGTATTTT CASSPSMTGVFGDTQYF
TRBJ2-2 . TRBV6-5 . TGTGCCAGCAGTCCGAGCGGAGCGAACACCGGGGAGCTGTTTTTT CASSPSGANTGELFF
TRBJ1-1 . TRBV10-3 . TGTGCCATCAGTGACCCGGGGGCAATGACTGAAGCTTTCTTT CAISDPGAMTEAFF
TRBJ2-6 . TRBV30 . TGTGCCTGGAGTGACCCGACTCTCTCTGGGGCCAACGTCCTGACTTTC CAWSDPTLSGANVLTF
TRBJ2-1 . TRBV27 . TGTGCCAGCAGTTTTGGGATACAGAACAATGAGCAGTTCTTC CASSFGIQNNEQFF
TRBJ1-5 TRBD1 TRBV3-1/TRBV3-2 once TGTGCCAGCAGCCAAGGCGGGACAGGGCTTCAGCCCCAGCATTTT CASSQGGTGLQPQHF
TRBJ1-2 TRBD1 TRBV18 . TGTGCCAGCTCAAGCCAGACAGGGACTGTCTATGGCTACACCTTC CASSSQTGTVYGYTF
TRBJ1-5 TRBD1 TRBV2 . TGTGCCAGCAGACCAACAGGGGGTCATCAGCCCCAGCATTTT CASRPTGGHQPQHF
TRBJ1-5 . TRBV30 . TGTGCCTGGAGTGTAGGCGGAAGTAGCAATCAGCCCCAGCATTTT CAWSVGGSSNQPQHF
TRBJ2-1 . TRBV30 . TGTGCCTGGAGCGCAGGACAGTACAATGAGCAGTTCTTC CAWSAGQYNEQFF
TRBJ2-2 TRBD2 TRBV4-1 few TGCGCCAGCATGGGACTAGCGGGAGCCGGGGAGCTGTTTTTT CASMGLAGAGELFF
TRBJ1-1 . TRBV12-3/TRBV12-4 . TGTGCCAGCAGATTGCGTGGGGGCACTGAAGCTTTCTTT CASRLRGGTEAFF
TRBJ1-6 TRBD1 TRBV5-4 . TGTGCCAGCAGCGGGCAGGGGGAAGATTCACCCCTCCACTTT CASSGQGEDSPLHF
TRBJ2-7 TRBD1 TRBV30 . TGTGCCTACCAGACAGGGGGCTACGAGCAGTACTTC CAYQTGGYEQYF
TRBJ2-5 . TRBV5-1 . TGCGCCAGCAGCTTCAGGGCCGAGGAGACCCAGTACTTC CASSFRAEETQYF
TRBJ1-1 . TRBV19 . TGTGCCAGTAGTATGGGAGGGGCGCGGACTGAAGCTTTCTTT CASSMGGARTEAFF
TRBJ2-1 . TRBV6-5 . TGTGCCAGCAGCTTGACAGGACCCCTCTACAATGAGCAGTTCTTC CASSLTGPLYNEQFF
TRBJ1-2 TRBD1 TRBV29-1 . TGCAGCGGGGAGAGACAGGGTGTATCCGGCTACACCTTC CSGERQGVSGYTF
TRBJ2-2 . TRBV19 . TGTGCCAGTAGTATTGGCCTGGGGGGCGCAGGCACCGGGGAGCTGTTTTTT CASSIGLGGAGTGELFF
TRBJ1-5 . TRBV19 . TGTGCCAGTAGTATAGCGAGCCCTCAGCCCCAGCATTTT CASSIASPQPQHF
TRBJ2-1 TRBD2 TRBV2 few TGTGCCAGCAGCAAGGGACTAGCGGGAGGGTTTTCCTACAATGAGCAGTTCTTC CASSKGLAGGFSYNEQFF
TRBJ2-1 TRBD1 TRBV27 . TGTGCCAGCAGTCCAGGACAGGGGACCTACAATGAGCAGTTCTTC CASSPGQGTYNEQFF
TRBJ2-3 . TRBV29-1 . TGCAGCAGTCGAGAACCCGATACGCAGTATTTT CSSREPDTQYF
TRBJ2-3 . TRBV7-9 once TGTGCCAGCAGCTTAGAGAGCCGACGGAGCACAGATACGCAGTATTTT CASSLESRRSTDTQYF
TRBJ1-1 TRBD1 TRBV27 few TGTGCCAGCAGTTTATTGGTGTCAGGGGGTGTATATGGGCCGAACACTGAAGCTTTCTTT CASSLLVSGGVYGPNTEAFF
TRBJ2-3 . TRBV12-3/TRBV12-4 . TGTGCCAGCAGTCACGGATCCAACGTCGCGCAGTATTTT CASSHGSNVAQYF
TRBJ2-1 TRBD1 TRBV15 . TGTGCCACCAGCAGAGAAGTTGGGGCAGGGGGTTACAATGAGCAGTTCTTC CATSREVGAGGYNEQFF
TRBJ1-5 TRBD1 TRBV25-1 . TGTGCCAGCAGTGGTGGGACAGGGGTCAATCAGCCCCAGCATTTT CASSGGTGVNQPQHF
TRBJ2-2 . TRBV19 . TGTGCCAGTAGTATAGTGGGGGGATCCGGGGAGCTGTTTTTT CASSIVGGSGELFF
TRBJ2-1 TRBD2 TRBV7-2 . TGTGCCAGCAGCTACGGGGGACTAGCGGGACCGCCGGGTGAGCAGTTCTTC CASSYGGLAGPPGEQFF
TRBJ2-5 . TRBV5-6 . TGTGCCAGCAGCCCTGTAGGAATGGAGACCCAGTACTTC CASSPVGMETQYF
TRBJ1-6 TRBD1 TRBV3-1/TRBV3-2 . TGTGCCAGCAGGAGGACAGGGGGAAGCTCCTATAATTCACCCCTCCACTTT CASRRTGGSSYNSPLHF
TRBJ1-1 TRBD1 TRBV18 . TGTGCCAGCTCACCACCGGGACAGGGGGCCACTGAAGCTTTCTTT CASSPPGQGATEAFF
TRBJ2-2 . TRBV19 . TGTGCCAGTAGTAGAAACAGTAACACCGGGGAGCTGTTTTTT CASSRNSNTGELFF
TRBJ2-7 . TRBV14 few TGTGCCAGCAGCCACGGGACCGCCTACGAGCAGTACTTC CASSHGTAYEQYF
TRBJ1-5 TRBD1 TRBV2 . TGTGCCAGCAGGGGACAGGGGAACCAGCCCCAGCATTTT CASRGQGNQPQHF
TRBJ1-5 . TRBV19 . TGTGCCAGTAGTATAAGGGGCAGGGGAGTTGATCAGCCCCAGCATTTT CASSIRGRGVDQPQHF
TRBJ2-3 TRBD2 TRBV12-5 . TGTGCTAGTGGTTTGGGTTCACTAGCGGGAGCCGATACGCAGTATTTT CASGLGSLAGADTQYF
TRBJ1-4 . TRBV2 . TGTGCCAGCATCAAGACGGACTCGGGGAGGGAAAAACTGTTTTTT CASIKTDSGREKLFF
TRBJ2-7 . TRBV6-5 . TGTGCCAGCAGTTCCCCCGCAGACCGGCGGGACGAGCAGTACTTC CASSSPADRRDEQYF
TRBJ2-2 TRBD1 TRBV5-4 . TGTGCCAGCAGCTTATACCGAGGACAGGGGACCGGGGAGCTGTTTTTT CASSLYRGQGTGELFF
TRBJ2-7 TRBD1 TRBV6-5 . TGTGCCAGCAAGCTCCGGGACAGGGTCTACGAGCAGTACTTC CASKLRDRVYEQYF
TRBJ2-3 TRBD2 TRBV18 . TGTGCCAGCTCACGAGCGGGAGGGACGACAGATACGCAGTATTTT CASSRAGGTTDTQYF
TRBJ2-3 TRBD2 TRBV9 . TGTGCCAGCAGCGACTATTCAGATAGCGGGAGCTCAGATACGCAGTATTTT CASSDYSDSGSSDTQYF
TRBJ2-1 TRBD1 TRBV5-4 . TGTGCCAGCAGTCAGGACAGGGGGGCCTACAATGAGCAGTTCTTC CASSQDRGAYNEQFF
TRBJ1-1 . TRBV20-1 . TGCAGTGCTATTTTGGGGACTGAAGCTTTCTTT CSAILGTEAFF
TRBJ2-5 . TRBV3-1/TRBV3-2 . TGTGCCAGCAGCCAGCCTAACCAAGAGACCCAGTACTTC CASSQPNQETQYF